The 31 T cell receptor beta chains reported below all come from one sample, sequenced in a study of regulatory T cells in long-lasting Graves disease. Arm-PCR with iRepertoire HTBI primers amplified the CDR3 regions for these TCR beta libraries. TCRdb recomputed calls from the multiplex PCR reads with MiXCR, one row per CDR3 protein. This sample has hundreds of thousands of distinct CDR3 sequences, with about 16% found just once. Noted time point: newly diagnosed GD, antithyroid drugs for less than 3 months. The TCR library was made from RNA extracted from PBMCs. This sample was shared with a second study, whose subject was T cells in Graves' hyperthyroidism and ophthalmopathy.

The sequences come from peripheral blood mononuclear cells (PBMCs), collected at new diagnosis, from a patient treated with antithyroid drugs. The source is a middle-aged woman with Graves disease.

In its sample, this clonotype was seen many times. CDR3 amino acids: CASRAGQGAAEAFF. The CDR3 region has the DNA TGCGCCAGCAGAGCGGGACAGGGCGCGGCTGAAGCTTTCTTT. This chain links TRBV10-1 with TRBJ1-1; 9 bases are shared with TRBD1. The trim removed 6 bases at V and 6 bases at J, leaving 8 bases unmatched. This CDR3 comprises 14 residues. CDR1 and CDR2 (germline): WNHNN, SYGVQD (reference sequence).

Details on this clonotype: This could be a read error, since a much larger clone is one nucleotide away. In DNA, the CDR3 is TGTGCCAGCAGGATTAGCGGGGGGCCTATGTCCTCCTACGAGCAGTACTTC. Translation gives CASRISGGPMSSYEQYF. The J gene is TRBJ2-7, the V gene TRBV6-1, with 10 bases aligning to TRBD2. V was pared by 6 bases and J by 0 bases, with 11 bases of the junction left unmatched. CDR1 is MNHNS and CDR2 is SASEGT in the germline V gene. This CDR3 comprises 17 residues.

The J gene is TRBJ2-6, the V gene TRBV2, with D hard to call. Per germline, CDR1 SNHLY and CDR2 FYNNEI. The V gene lost 0 bases and the J gene lost 4 bases, with 10 bases spanning the gap. The CDR3 consists of 16 residues. CDR3 in amino acids: CASSEANSGGANVLTF. In nucleotides, the CDR3 is TGTGCCAGCAGTGAAGCGAACTCCGGCGGGGCCAACGTCCTGACTTTC.

The table lists this clonotype with many counts. The V call is TRBV2, the J call TRBJ2-5; D may be TRBD1 (6 bases). V lost 7 bases to trimming and J lost 5 bases, with 14 bases between them. CDR3 length: 13 amino acids. Germline loops: CDR1 SNHLY, CDR2 FYNNEI. Written as DNA, the CDR3 is TGTGCCAGCACTTACAGGGTTGGGGAGACCCAGTACTTC. It yields the protein CASTYRVGETQYF.

This clonotype was counted only a few times. Written as DNA, the CDR3 is TGTGCCAGCAGCTTGGAGGGGACACCGGTTTCTGGCTACACCTTC. It translates to CASSLEGTPVSGYTF. The chain is built from TRBV5-5 and TRBJ1-2; possible D gene TRBD1, 6 bases. The length of the CDR3 is 15 residues. The germline V gene has CDR1 SGHKS and CDR2 YYEKEE (reference sequence). Trimming removed 0 bases at V and 7 bases at J, with 16 bases between.

Many counts were recorded for this clonotype. CDR3 region: CASNMGDRAYGYTF. CDR3 nucleotides: TGTGCCAGCAACATGGGGGACAGGGCGTATGGCTACACCTTC. The chain employs TRBV12-3 or TRBV12-4 and TRBJ1-2; 9 bases line up with TRBD1. The CDR3 covers 14 residues. V shed 7 bases, J shed 5 bases, and the junction held 8 bases outside the gene matches.

In regard to this clonotype: This may come from a read error, since a much larger clone is one base off. This rearrangement joins TRBV6-2 or TRBV6-3 to TRBJ1-2; a weak D match, TRBD1 (5 bases). This CDR3 is built from 15 residues. V lost 0 bases to trimming and J lost 8 bases, with 16 bases between them. The germline gives CDR1 MNHEY, CDR2 SVGEGT. The CDR3 sequence: CASSYSGRGGRGYTF. Written as DNA, the CDR3 is TGTGCCAGCAGTTACTCGGGGAGGGGAGGAAGGGGCTACACCTTC.

This clonotype was seen many times. The chain recombines TRBV6-2 or TRBV6-3 with TRBJ2-7, with unresolved D. In germline, CDR1 is MNHEY, CDR2 SVGEGT. The V end lost 11 bases, the J end lost 2 bases, and 16 bases lay between the germline ends. The CDR3 is 13 amino acids. CDR3 region: CASAPQNAYEQYF. The CDR3 DNA follows: TGTGCCTCAGCCCCCCAGAACGCCTACGAGCAGTACTTC.

This clonotype was detected ten times or more. The gene calls are TRBV28 and TRBJ1-5, with 7 nucleotides matching TRBD1. The CDR3 runs 16 residues. V dropped 5 bases and J dropped 3; count of bases not matched to a gene: 10. Germline V gene lookup returns CDR1 MDHEN and CDR2 SYDVKM. This chain's CDR3 is CASSLQGLGDNQPQHF. CDR3 nucleotides: TGTGCCAGCAGTCTACAGGGGCTTGGGGACAATCAGCCCCAGCATTTT.

This clonotype was observed at least ten times. V and J are TRBV12-3 or TRBV12-4 and TRBJ1-2, with D perhaps matching TRBD1 (5 bases). Deletions cut 6 bases from V and 2 bases from J, with 16 bases between. This CDR3 has 15 residues. CDR3 amino acids: CASSPTGTGNYGYTF. The CDR3 DNA reads as TGTGCCAGCAGCCCGACCGGGACGGGAAACTATGGCTACACCTTC.

This clonotype was found many times. The chain has TRBV20-1 and TRBJ2-7; 11 positions match TRBD2. V shed 4 bases and J 2 bases; nucleotides not matched to a gene: 1. CDR1 and CDR2 from the germline V gene are DFQATT and SNEGSKA (reference sequence). The CDR3 loop spans 13 amino acids. CDR3: CSATSGGTYEQYF. CDR3 sequence (DNA): TGCAGTGCTACTAGCGGGGGGACCTACGAGCAGTACTTC.

Comments on this clonotype: This may come from a read error, since a much larger clone is one base off. The chain has TRBV28 and TRBJ2-5, with 10 nucleotides matching TRBD1. The J call may be in error: the DNA end matches TRBJ2-1 better. The CDR3 has 15 amino acids. CDR1 MDHEN and CDR2 SYDVKM come from the germline V gene. The CDR3 reads CASSPRTGGRETQFF. The CDR3 DNA sequence: TGTGCCAGCAGTCCAAGGACAGGGGGTCGAGAGACCCAGTTCTTC.

This clonotype has ten or more counts. CDR3 residues: CASSPPRDSLGQFF. The DNA for the CDR3 is TGTGCCAGCAGTCCCCCGCGGGACTCCCTTGGGCAGTTCTTC. The chain links TRBV12-3 or TRBV12-4 to TRBJ2-1; D is perhaps TRBD2 (6 bases). The CDR3 runs 14 residues. Trimming removed 5 bases at V and 12 bases at J, with 20 bases between.

The chain's CDR3 is CATSRDKYGTGLVEQYF. Here the CDR3 DNA reads TGTGCCACCAGCAGAGATAAATACGGGACAGGCCTCGTCGAGCAGTACTTC. This sequence joins TRBV15 and TRBJ2-7; 8 bases are a match to TRBD1. CDR1 is LNHNV, CDR2 YYDKDF, per germline (reference sequence). Losses at the gene ends were 0 bases for V and 6 bases for J; bases not matched to a gene: 13. The length of the CDR3 is 17 residues.

This clonotype was recorded at least ten times. This chain joins TRBV19 and TRBJ2-5; either TRBD1 or TRBD2 may fit D (5 bases each). CDR1 and CDR2 (germline): LNHDA, SQIVND (reference sequence). The CDR3 length is 14 residues. V was cut by 5 bases and J by 4 bases, with 14 bases left in between. The CDR3 region is CASSEGSSRETQYF. Written as DNA, the CDR3 is TGTGCCAGTAGTGAGGGGTCTTCGAGAGAGACCCAGTACTTC. The variable domain in full, with the rest retrieved from reference TRBV19 and TRBJ2-5, is DGGITQSPKYLFRKEGQNVTLSCEQNLNHDAMYWYRQDPGQGLRLIYYSQIVNDFQKGDIAEGYSVSREKKESFPLTVTSAQKNPTAFYLCASSEGSSRETQYFGPGTRLLVL.

This clonotype was observed at least ten times. The rearrangement uses TRBV20-1 and TRBJ1-5; the D is unclear. V gave up 1 base and J gave up 7 bases, with 17 bases separating them. The CDR3 runs to 15 residues. The germline V gene has CDR1 DFQATT and CDR2 SNEGSKA (reference sequence). CDR3 in DNA: TGCAGTGCTAGAGTCCCTGCCTTCCGAGAACAGCCCCAGCATTTT. Translated: CSARVPAFREQPQHF.

The sample holds many counts of this clonotype. The chain recombines TRBV20-1 with TRBJ1-2; D not resolved. V was shortened by 4 bases and J by 6 bases, with 18 bases between the two germline ends. Germline CDR1 DFQATT, CDR2 SNEGSKA (reference sequence). CDR3 size: 14 residues. Here the CDR3 reads CSATRPSSLDGYTF. The CDR3, as DNA: TGCAGTGCTACAAGACCGAGCTCTTTGGATGGCTACACCTTC.

At least ten counts were recorded for this clonotype. The genes are TRBV6-4 and TRBJ1-2, with D maybe TRBD1 (5 bases). This CDR3 spans 17 amino acids. The V gene lost 11 bases and the J gene lost 0 bases, with 25 bases spanning the gap. Germline CDR1 is MRHNA and CDR2 is SNTAGT. The CDR3 nucleotides are TGTGCCGGGTTTTGTCGGGACTCCCCTTGCACTAACTATGGCTACACCTTC. It yields the protein CAGFCRDSPCTNYGYTF.

V is TRBV3-1 and J is TRBJ2-3, with 10 bases identical to TRBD2. The germline gives CDR1 LGHDT, CDR2 YNNKEL (reference sequence). There are 17 residues in the CDR3. V lost 6 bases to trimming and J lost 4 bases; unmatched junction nucleotides: 13. The CDR3 DNA reads TGTGCCAGCAGTGAAGCGGGGGGGGCCTTCGGGGCAGATACGCAGTATTTT. Protein sequence: CASSEAGGAFGADTQYF.

The genes are TRBV19 and TRBJ1-1; weak D call: TRBD1 (5 bases). The ends were cut back, 6 bases at V and 3 bases at J, with 17 bases in the middle. Germline lookup yields CDR1 LNHDA and CDR2 SQIVND (reference sequence). The CDR3 covers 15 residues. The CDR3 region has the DNA TGTGCCAGTAGACCGGGGGGAATGGTTCACACTGAAGCTTTCTTT. It yields the protein CASRPGGMVHTEAFF. Filled out from reference TRBV19 and TRBJ1-1, the complete variable domain reads DGGITQSPKYLFRKEGQNVTLSCEQNLNHDAMYWYRQDPGQGLRLIYYSQIVNDFQKGDIAEGYSVSREKKESFPLTVTSAQKNPTAFYLCASRPGGMVHTEAFFGQGTRLTVV.

The V and J genes are TRBV12-3 or TRBV12-4 and TRBJ2-5; TRBD2 agrees at 9 bases. This CDR3 spans 15 amino acids. V shed 3 bases, J shed 6 bases, and the junction held 8 bases outside the gene matches. For the CDR3, the DNA is TGTGCCAGCAGTTTGTCAGCGGGGGGCGGCAAGACCCAGTACTTC. Encoded protein: CASSLSAGGGKTQYF.

The chain employs TRBV5-5 and TRBJ2-5, with D possibly TRBD2 on 7 matching bases. The CDR3 length is 15 residues. V gave up 4 bases and J gave up 5 bases, with 18 bases separating them. Germline CDR1 is SGHKS and CDR2 is YYEKEE (reference sequence). CDR3 sequence reads: CASSIGGGASETQYF. The CDR3 DNA reads as TGTGCCAGCAGCATCGGAGGGGGGGCCTCGGAGACCCAGTACTTC.

This clonotype was recorded at least ten times. The rearrangement uses TRBV11-2 and TRBJ2-2; D not resolved. Per the germline V gene, CDR1 is SGHAT and CDR2 is FQNNGV. V was shortened by 3 bases and J by 0 bases, with 8 bases between the two germline ends. This CDR3 is 15 amino acids long. This CDR3 reads CASSLSAANTGELFF. For the CDR3, the DNA is TGTGCCAGCAGCTTGAGCGCTGCGAACACCGGGGAGCTGTTTTTT.

This clonotype was seen just once. The J gene is TRBJ1-3, the V gene TRBV7-2; D is possibly TRBD1 (5 bases). Deletions cut 1 base from V and 11 bases from J, with 21 bases between. Per germline, CDR1 SGHTA and CDR2 FQGNSA. This CDR3 region has 16 residues. CDR3 coding DNA: TGTGCCAGCAGCTTAGGGGGGTGGTTCCACCAGGACGCCATATATTTT. This sequence encodes CASSLGGWFHQDAIYF.

This clonotype was observed a few times. The genes are TRBV6-2 or TRBV6-3 and TRBJ2-2; no definite D call. From germline, CDR1 is MNHEY and CDR2 SVGEGT. The CDR3 is 12 residues long. V shed 6 bases and J shed 4 bases, with 6 bases lying between them. CDR3 protein: CASRDFTGELFF. In DNA, the CDR3 is TGTGCCAGCAGGGATTTCACCGGGGAGCTGTTTTTT.

This clonotype occurred a few times. The CDR3 sequence is CASSLGTSGGTNTGELFF. The CDR3 DNA reads as TGCGCCAGCAGCTTGGGGACTAGCGGGGGGACGAACACCGGGGAGCTGTTTTTT. This rearrangement joins TRBV5-1 to TRBJ2-2, with 14 bases lining up with TRBD2. Trimming at V came to 0 bases and at J to 0 bases, leaving 1 base not matched to a gene. Germline V gene lookup returns CDR1 SGHRS and CDR2 YFSETQ. CDR3 length equals 18 residues. The variable domain in full, with the rest retrieved from reference TRBV5-1 and TRBJ2-2, is KAGVTQTPRYLIKTRGQQVTLSCSPISGHRSVSWYQQTPGQGLQFLFEYFSETQRNKGNFPGRFSGRQFSNSRSEMNVSTLELGDSALYLCASSLGTSGGTNTGELFFGEGSRLTVL.

Here the CDR3 reads CASSQVSYSSTDTQYF. DNA for the CDR3: TGTGCCAGCAGCCAAGTCTCATACTCTAGCACAGATACGCAGTATTTT. V is TRBV2 and J is TRBJ2-3; no definite D call. The CDR3 totals 16 residues. V lost 6 bases to trimming and J lost 0 bases, with 16 bases between them. Looked up from germline, CDR1 is SNHLY and CDR2 is FYNNEI.

This clonotype was observed at least ten times. The chain recombines TRBV7-2 with TRBJ1-1; D is unresolved. The CDR3 is 14 amino acids. Germline CDR1 is SGHTA and CDR2 is FQGNSA. The V end was cut by 2 bases, the J end by 0 bases, with 7 bases between. The CDR3 reads CASSLNSMNTEAFF. The CDR3 coding sequence is TGTGCCAGCAGCTTAAACTCCATGAACACTGAAGCTTTCTTT.

This clonotype has ten or more counts. The chain links TRBV2 to TRBJ2-2; D not resolved. The length of the CDR3 is 13 residues. Germline V gene lookup returns CDR1 SNHLY and CDR2 FYNNEI. Trimming pared 1 base from V and 6 bases from J, leaving 6 bases between. Written as DNA, the CDR3 is TGTGCCAGCAGTGAAGACCTTTCCGGGGAGCTGTTTTTT. This translates into CASSEDLSGELFF.

The chain is built from TRBV18 and TRBJ1-2; perhaps TRBD1 as D (6 bases). The CDR3 has 15 amino acids. CDR1 is KGHSH, CDR2 LQKENI, per germline. The ends were cut back, 0 bases at V and 3 bases at J, with 11 bases in the middle. CDR3 bases: TGTGCCAGCTCACCACCGGGGACAACGGACTATGGCTACACCTTC. Its translation is CASSPPGTTDYGYTF.

The J gene is TRBJ2-4, the V gene TRBV5-6; TRBD1 matches at 7 bases. The germline V gene has CDR1 SGHDT and CDR2 YYEEEE. The V gene end was trimmed by 4 bases and the J gene end by 6 bases; junction bases not matched to a gene: 7. CDR3 length: 14 residues. In DNA form, the CDR3 reads TGTGCCAGCAGCCCAACCGGGACAGTAAACATTCAGTACTTC. Its translation: CASSPTGTVNIQYF.